These T cell receptor beta chains were read from a single sample in a study of technical replicates of blood from several donors. Data came from immunoSEQ multiplex PCR; TCRdb stores just in-frame clones and leaves some out. The sample comprises about 83,000 clones, roughly 96% of which are singletons, and just over 0.3% rests with the top ten. Sequenced material: T cells isolated from PBMCs. The receptors here all came from a human donor in good health. Both conserved end residues are part of each CDR3. D genes are given only for firm matches. Only some rows state a clone size, as once, few, many or a class for expanded clones.

CDR3: CAYNPSGKDTDTQYF
DNA: TGTGCCTACAACCCTAGCGGGAAAGACACAGATACGCAGTATTTT
size: .
D: TRBD2
J: TRBJ2-3
V: TRBV30

CDR3: CASSFRDTSTNEKLFF
DNA: TGTGCCAGCAGCTTCCGGGACACCTCAACTAATGAAAAACTGTTTTTT
size: .
D: .
J: TRBJ1-4
V: TRBV9

CDR3: CATRGPDRRMNTEAFF
DNA: TGTGCCACCAGGGGCCCCGACAGGAGGATGAACACTGAAGCTTTCTTT
size: .
D: .
J: TRBJ1-1
V: TRBV15

CDR3: CASSSGTGGRGYTF
DNA: TGTGCCAGCAGCTCCGGGACAGGGGGTCGGGGCTACACCTTC
size: .
D: TRBD1
J: TRBJ1-2
V: TRBV28

CDR3: CASSESRGQGASGYTF
DNA: TGTGCCAGCAGTGAATCGAGAGGACAGGGCGCCTCTGGCTACACCTTC
size: .
D: TRBD1
J: TRBJ1-2
V: TRBV2

CDR3: CAISHTGASSEAFF
DNA: TGTGCCATCAGCCACACAGGGGCTTCCTCTGAAGCTTTCTTT
size: once
D: TRBD1
J: TRBJ1-1
V: TRBV10-3

CDR3: CASTPGGTGELFF
DNA: TGTGCCAGCACCCCGGGTGGCACCGGGGAGCTGTTTTTT
size: .
D: .
J: TRBJ2-2
V: TRBV27

CDR3: CASRLTGNDGYTF
DNA: TGTGCCAGCCGACTGACAGGGAACGATGGCTACACCTTC
size: .
D: TRBD1
J: TRBJ1-2
V: TRBV6-4

CDR3: CASSSPSDRGSEQYF
DNA: TGTGCCAGCAGTTCCCCCTCGGACAGGGGCTCCGAGCAGTACTTC
size: .
D: TRBD1
J: TRBJ2-7
V: TRBV28

CDR3: CASSLAGIGANVLTF
DNA: TGCGCCAGCAGCTTGGCGGGGATAGGGGCCAACGTCCTGACTTTC
size: .
D: .
J: TRBJ2-6
V: TRBV5-1

CDR3: CASSTYGQRYSGNTIYF
DNA: TGTGCCAGTAGTACTTATGGACAGCGATACTCTGGAAACACCATATATTTT
size: .
D: .
J: TRBJ1-3
V: TRBV19

CDR3: CASSGGHYEQYF
DNA: TGTGCCAGCAGCGGAGGGCATTACGAGCAGTACTTC
size: .
D: .
J: TRBJ2-7
V: TRBV7-9

CDR3: CSVGTALQRETEAFF
DNA: TGCAGCGTTGGGACAGCTCTTCAGAGGGAGACTGAAGCTTTCTTT
size: once
D: .
J: TRBJ1-1
V: TRBV29-1

CDR3: CASSAGRTVVETQYF
DNA: TGTGCCAGCAGCGCTGGTCGTACAGTAGTGGAGACCCAGTACTTC
size: .
D: .
J: TRBJ2-5
V: TRBV11-2

CDR3: CASSGGAHVYGYTF
DNA: TGTGCTAGTAGTGGGGGGGCGCACGTTTATGGCTACACCTTC
size: .
D: .
J: TRBJ1-2
V: TRBV12-5

CDR3: CASSEIAGAWNEQFF
DNA: TGTGCCAGCAGTGAAATAGCGGGAGCGTGGAATGAGCAGTTCTTC
size: .
D: TRBD2
J: TRBJ2-1
V: TRBV6-1

CDR3: CASSLNSGVSDTQYF
DNA: TGTGCTAGCAGCTTGAATAGCGGAGTCTCAGATACGCAGTATTTT
size: .
D: .
J: TRBJ2-3
V: TRBV7-7

CDR3: CASSPGLAGGPHEQYF
DNA: TGTGCCAGCAGCCCAGGACTAGCGGGAGGGCCCCACGAGCAGTACTTC
size: .
D: TRBD2
J: TRBJ2-7
V: TRBV5-4

CDR3: CAWTLGTSHHTDTQYF
DNA: TGTGCCTGGACCCTCGGGACAAGCCACCACACAGATACGCAGTATTTT
size: .
D: .
J: TRBJ2-3
V: TRBV30

CDR3: CASSQLAGVGYNEQFF
DNA: TGTGCCAGCAGCCAACTAGCGGGAGTGGGATACAATGAGCAGTTCTTC
size: .
D: TRBD2
J: TRBJ2-1
V: TRBV2

CDR3: CASSVGGLAGEGYNEQFF
DNA: TGTGCCAGCAGCGTAGGGGGACTAGCGGGAGAGGGTTACAATGAGCAGTTCTTC
size: once
D: TRBD2
J: TRBJ2-1
V: TRBV9

CDR3: CASSEWDSYEQYF
DNA: TGTGCCAGCAGTGAATGGGACAGCTACGAGCAGTACTTC
size: once
D: TRBD1
J: TRBJ2-7
V: TRBV2

CDR3: CASLLVVGASEAFF
DNA: TGTGCCAGTCTCCTGGTGGTGGGAGCATCTGAAGCTTTCTTT
size: .
D: .
J: TRBJ1-1
V: TRBV28

CDR3: CASSADRGDQPQHF
DNA: TGTGCCAGCAGCGCCGACAGGGGGGATCAGCCCCAGCATTTT
size: few
D: TRBD1
J: TRBJ1-5
V: TRBV9

CDR3: CASSEGVSDYYGYTF
DNA: TGTGCCAGCAGTGAAGGCGTTAGTGATTACTATGGCTACACCTTC
size: .
D: .
J: TRBJ1-2
V: TRBV2

CDR3: CATTDYTGELFF
DNA: TGCGCCACTACAGATTACACCGGGGAGCTGTTTTTT
size: .
D: .
J: TRBJ2-2
V: TRBV10-1

CDR3: CASSSTGWGTQYF
DNA: TGTGCCAGTAGTAGTACAGGGTGGGGGACCCAGTACTTC
size: .
D: .
J: TRBJ2-5
V: TRBV19

CDR3: CASSHGGSWNTGELFF
DNA: TGTGCCAGCAGCCACGGCGGGAGCTGGAACACCGGGGAGCTGTTTTTT
size: .
D: TRBD2
J: TRBJ2-2
V: TRBV11-3

CDR3: CASSDILQGRNTEAFF
DNA: TGTGCCAGCAGTGACATTCTACAGGGGAGGAACACTGAAGCTTTCTTT
size: .
D: TRBD1
J: TRBJ1-1
V: TRBV6-1

CDR3: CASSENPGVYEQYF
DNA: TGTGCCAGCAGTGAAAACCCCGGGGTCTACGAGCAGTACTTC
size: .
D: .
J: TRBJ2-7
V: TRBV6-1

CDR3: CSVETGGSYEQYF
DNA: TGCAGCGTTGAAACAGGGGGATCCTACGAGCAGTACTTC
size: .
D: TRBD1
J: TRBJ2-7
V: TRBV29-1

CDR3: CASSPGQIEAFF
DNA: TGCGCCAGCAGTCCGGGACAGATTGAAGCTTTCTTT
size: .
D: TRBD1
J: TRBJ1-1
V: TRBV10-2

CDR3: CASSPGLVVETQYF
DNA: TGTGCCAGTAGCCCTGGGCTTGTCGTAGAGACCCAGTACTTC
size: .
D: .
J: TRBJ2-5
V: TRBV19

CDR3: CAWSDLGGYNQPQHF
DNA: TGTGCCTGGAGTGACTTAGGGGGATACAATCAGCCCCAGCATTTT
size: .
D: .
J: TRBJ1-5
V: TRBV30

CDR3: CSVEQGGETQYF
DNA: TGCAGCGTTGAACAGGGCGGTGAGACCCAGTACTTC
size: .
D: .
J: TRBJ2-5
V: TRBV29-1

CDR3: CSVEGGGGPYEQYF
DNA: TGCAGCGTTGAAGGAGGGGGCGGCCCCTACGAGCAGTACTTC
size: .
D: TRBD1
J: TRBJ2-7
V: TRBV29-1

CDR3: CSARGYTF
DNA: TGCAGTGCCCGTGGCTACACCTTC
size: .
D: .
J: TRBJ1-2
V: TRBV20-1

CDR3: CAISTDSAYEQYF
DNA: TGTGCCATCTCTACGGACAGTGCCTACGAGCAGTACTTC
size: .
D: .
J: TRBJ2-7
V: TRBV2

CDR3: CASSPWDRGLAYNEQFF
DNA: TGTGCCAGCAGCCCATGGGACAGGGGATTGGCCTACAATGAGCAGTTCTTC
size: .
D: TRBD1
J: TRBJ2-1
V: TRBV7-2

CDR3: CASSLRGLDTQYF
DNA: TGTGCCAGCAGCCTCAGGGGGCTAGATACGCAGTATTTT
size: .
D: TRBD1
J: TRBJ2-3
V: TRBV6-6

CDR3: CASSVGWLAGGNEQYF
DNA: TGTGCCAGCAGCGTAGGATGGCTAGCGGGAGGCAACGAGCAGTACTTC
size: .
D: TRBD2
J: TRBJ2-7
V: TRBV9

CDR3: CASSGDRGTGNTIYF
DNA: TGTGCCAGCAGCGGAGACAGGGGGACTGGAAACACCATATATTTT
size: .
D: TRBD1
J: TRBJ1-3
V: TRBV7-2